These 20 T cell receptor beta chains share one sample of origin, sequenced in a study of T cells in Graves' hyperthyroidism and ophthalmopathy. Using RNA transcripts as the source, TCR beta CDR3 regions were amplified. The primer set for the first-round RT-PCR of the TCR CDR3 was HTBI. TCRdb analysed the multiplex PCR reads with MiXCR anew, one entry per CDR3 protein. The data contain about 560,000 distinct CDR3 sequences, roughly 15% of them singletons. Sequencing used blood. Source of these receptors: a woman in her forties with Graves' hyperthyroidism.

In its sample, this clonotype was seen many times. The chain links TRBV2 to TRBJ1-2, with a weak D call TRBD1 (6 bases). The CDR3 is 12 residues long. Trimming cost V 2 bases and J 8 bases, with 9 bases left between them. Germline assignment: CDR1 SNHLY and CDR2 FYNNEI. The CDR3 reads CASSEWGRGYTF. CDR3 coding DNA: TGTGCCAGCAGTGAATGGGGGCGAGGCTACACCTTC.

A word on this clonotype: An end of the junction differs from the germline gene, which may be a read error. As DNA, the CDR3 is TGTGCTAGCAGTGGCTCGACTAGCGGGAGTTTCAATGAGCAGTACTTC. This gives the protein CASSGSTSGSFNEQYF. The rearrangement joins TRBV6-5 to TRBJ2-1; TRBD2 agrees at 12 bases. The J call may be wrong; the DNA end is better matched by TRBJ2-7. Germline CDR1 MNHEY, CDR2 SVGAGI. The CDR3 sequence is 16 residues long.

This clonotype was observed a few times. The chain employs TRBV5-4 and TRBJ2-2; possible D gene TRBD2, 6 bases. The CDR3 is made up of 14 amino acids. Germline CDR1 SGHNT, CDR2 YYREEE (reference sequence). Trimming shortened V by 0 bases and J by 7 bases, and 10 bases separated the two germline ends. The CDR3 region has the DNA TGTGCCAGCAGCTTGGCGGGAGTGGACGGGGAGCTGTTTTTT. This sequence encodes CASSLAGVDGELFF. Full variable domain (outside the CDR3, taken from reference TRBV5-4 and TRBJ2-2): ETGVTQSPTHLIKTRGQQVTLRCSSQSGHNTVSWYQQALGQGPQFIFQYYREEENGRGNFPPRFSGLQFPNYSSELNVNALELDDSALYLCASSLAGVDGELFFGEGSRLTVL.

This chain joins TRBV6-1 and TRBJ1-4; no firm D call. Trimming removed 3 bases at V and 8 bases at J, with 13 bases between. This CDR3 is 14 amino acids long. The germline gives CDR1 MNHNS, CDR2 SASEGT. In nucleotides, the CDR3 is TGTGCCAGCAGTGAGTCTTCGGGCGGCGAAAAACTGTTTTTT. It specifies CASSESSGGEKLFF.

Many counts were recorded for this clonotype. The gene calls are TRBV12-3 or TRBV12-4 and TRBJ2-1, with 8 bases identical to TRBD2. The CDR3 runs 16 residues. V lost 3 bases to trimming and J lost 8 bases; unmatched junction nucleotides: 12. The CDR3 sequence is CASSFVIAGPRYEQFF. The CDR3 DNA is TGTGCCAGCAGTTTCGTAATAGCGGGACCACGGTATGAGCAGTTCTTC.

This chain joins TRBV6-2 or TRBV6-3 and TRBJ1-2; possibly TRBD1 for D (5 bases). The CDR3 extends over 15 amino acids. V was clipped by 7 bases and J by 4 bases, with 19 bases between them. In germline, CDR1 is MNHEY, CDR2 SVGEGT. The CDR3: CASTPGPGQLYGYTF. CDR3 nucleotide sequence: TGTGCCAGCACCCCAGGTCCGGGGCAACTCTATGGCTACACCTTC.

At least ten counts were recorded for this clonotype. V gene TRBV30 combines with J gene TRBJ2-1; 9 bases are a match to TRBD1. The germline V gene encodes CDR1 GTSNPN and CDR2 SVGIG (reference sequence). The CDR3 has 15 residues. V lost 3 bases, J lost 6 bases, and 9 bases stayed unmatched. CDR3 in amino acids: CAWRAPGTGTNEQFF. The CDR3 DNA follows: TGTGCCTGGAGGGCACCCGGGACAGGGACCAATGAGCAGTTCTTC.

This chain links TRBV5-4 with TRBJ2-3, with D possibly being TRBD2 (6 bases). Germline V CDR1 and CDR2: SGHNT, YYREEE (reference sequence). The CDR3 sequence is 16 residues long. V was cut by 4 bases and J by 2 bases, with 17 bases left in between. The CDR3 sequence: CASSPGGPLSTDTQYF. The DNA of the CDR3 is TGTGCCAGCAGCCCCGGAGGGCCCCTCTCCACAGATACGCAGTATTTT.

The chain combines TRBV19 with TRBJ2-7; 9 bases agree with TRBD1. Germline CDR1 reads LNHDA; CDR2 reads SQIVND (reference sequence). There are 16 residues in the CDR3. Trimming at V came to 1 base and at J to 1 base, leaving 5 bases not matched to a gene. Written as DNA, the CDR3 is TGTGCCAGTAGTATAGCGGACAGGGGCCTGTCCTACGAGCAGTACTTC. This encodes CASSIADRGLSYEQYF.

Ten or more counts support this clonotype. V is TRBV29-1 and J is TRBJ2-5, with a weak D call TRBD1 (6 bases). Trimming took off 4 bases at V and 5 bases at J, with 14 bases between the two ends. The germline gives CDR1 SQVTM, CDR2 ANQGSEA. The CDR3 has 13 residues. CDR3 bases: TGCAGCGTTGGGGTAACAGGGTCCGAGACCCAGTACTTC. Translating gives CSVGVTGSETQYF.

This clonotype was picked up a small number of times. J is TRBJ2-1 and V is TRBV6-2 or TRBV6-3; possible D gene TRBD2, 5 bases. V was shortened by 0 bases and J by 10 bases, with 10 bases between the two germline ends. This CDR3 region has 13 residues. CDR1 MNHEY and CDR2 SVGEGT come from the germline V gene. In DNA, the CDR3 is TGTGCCAGCAGTTACTCGACACTAGGCGAGCAGTTCTTC. Translated: CASSYSTLGEQFF.

This clonotype was detected a few times. The chain is built from TRBV10-1 and TRBJ2-1; D is perhaps TRBD1 (6 bases). Trimming removed 6 bases at V and 4 bases at J, with 13 bases between. CDR1 and CDR2 (germline): WNHNN, SYGVQD (reference sequence). This CDR3 contains 14 residues. The CDR3 loop reads CASRGRGTYNEQFF. The CDR3 bases are TGCGCCAGCAGAGGCAGGGGAACTTACAATGAGCAGTTCTTC.

The chain has TRBV30 and TRBJ1-6; 7 nucleotides agree with TRBD1. Germline V gene sequence: CDR1 GTSNPN, CDR2 SVGIG (reference sequence). V lost 2 bases, J lost 7 bases, and 5 bases stayed unmatched. The CDR3 extends over 14 amino acids. The CDR3 nucleotides read TGTGCCTGGAGTTATACAGGGGAAAATTCACCCCTCCACTTT. Its translation is CAWSYTGENSPLHF.

This clonotype came up many times. The genes are TRBV29-1 and TRBJ2-7, with a tentative D call TRBD1 (6 bases). With 5 bases removed from V and 2 bases from J, the gap between germline ends came to 10 bases. This CDR3 has 12 residues. Germline assignment: CDR1 SQVTM and CDR2 ANQGSEA. The CDR3 coding sequence is TGCAGCGTTTCGCCAGGGGCCTACGAGCAGTACTTC. This codes for CSVSPGAYEQYF.

Ten or more counts support this clonotype. CDR3 DNA: TGCGCCAGCAGCTTGGACCGGGACAGGCAGTTCTTC. Translation: CASSLDRDRQFF. The V and J genes are TRBV5-1 and TRBJ2-1; 7 nucleotides line up with TRBD1. Trimming at V came to 0 bases and at J to 12 bases, leaving 3 bases not matched to a gene. CDR3 length: 12 amino acids. Germline V lookup: CDR1 SGHRS, CDR2 YFSETQ.

The V call is TRBV6-5, the J call TRBJ2-2; tentatively, D is TRBD2 (6 bases). In germline, CDR1 is MNHEY, CDR2 SVGAGI. This CDR3 region has 15 residues. Trimming cost V 2 bases and J 4 bases, with 11 bases left between them. The CDR3 bases are TGTGCCAGCAGTTACAGGTCGGGAGTCACCGGGGAGCTGTTTTTT. It yields the protein CASSYRSGVTGELFF.

As concerns this clonotype: A much larger clonotype is one base distant, so this may be a read error. This chain uses TRBV29-1 with TRBJ1-1; tentatively, D is TRBD1 (5 bases). Trimming took 4 bases from V and 0 from J, leaving 9 bases between them. The CDR3 length is 13 residues. Germline values: CDR1 SQVTM, CDR2 ANQGSEA. DNA of the CDR3: TGCAGCGTTGGGACGGACATGAACACTGAAGCTTTCTTT. It codes for CSVGTDMNTEAFF.

At least ten counts were recorded for this clonotype. V is TRBV28 and J is TRBJ2-5; 12 nucleotides match TRBD2. Germline-derived CDR1 and CDR2 are MDHEN and SYDVKM. The CDR3 loop spans 15 amino acids. V shed 7 bases, J shed 6 bases, and the junction held 9 bases outside the gene matches. CDR3 coding DNA: TGTGCCAGCACCGATGGACTAGCGGGAAAAAAGACCCAGTACTTC. It encodes CASTDGLAGKKTQYF.

This clonotype was seen many times. This chain uses TRBV29-1 with TRBJ2-1, with D perhaps matching TRBD1 or TRBD2 (6 bases each). This CDR3 region has 14 residues. Per the germline V gene, CDR1 is SQVTM and CDR2 is ANQGSEA. Between the trimmed V and J ends, which lost 3 bases and 6 bases, there was a span of 15 bases. This CDR3 is CSVEDGGHGNEQFF. For the CDR3, the DNA is TGCAGCGTTGAGGATGGGGGGCACGGCAATGAGCAGTTCTTC.

The table lists this clonotype with a few counts. The chain couples TRBV20-1 to TRBJ1-5; D gene unclear. CDR3 length equals 14 residues. Per germline, CDR1 DFQATT and CDR2 SNEGSKA (reference sequence). Trimming left V 0 bases short and J 2 bases short, with 8 bases between. The CDR3 protein is CSARDRRGNQPQHF. In DNA, the CDR3 is TGCAGTGCTAGAGATCGGAGGGGCAATCAGCCCCAGCATTTT.